This T cell receptor beta chain was obtained from a study of persistence of HIV-infected CD4 T cells. The V gene's germline CDR1 is MNHNY and CDR2 SVGAGI (reference sequence). CDR3 length: 15 residues. Trimming took 6 bases from V and 3 from J; bases not matched to a gene: 9. Cells were stimulated with CMV-infected fibroblast lysates at 8 to 10 ug/mL. Memory cells lacking CD40L and CD69 with high CD45RO were sorted. This was the immunoSEQ version 4 assay in survey mode. Here immunoSEQ multiplex PCR was the method, and the copy in TCRdb shows in-frame clones only, minus some. The table records approximately 26,000 clones, about 80% of them present only once. As concerns this clone: Its antigen remains unknown.

The chain couples TRBV6-6 to TRBJ2-7; 9 nucleotides match TRBD1. The receptor comes from an adult woman with HIV who was CMV-seropositive. The specimen comprised CD4+ T cells sorted from PBMCs after approximately 19-hour stimulation, sampled from a patient who received antiretroviral therapy. The CDR3 spells CASRPGQTGGYEQYF. The CDR3, as DNA: TGTGCCAGCAGGCCCGGCCAGACAGGGGGCTACGAGCAGTACTTC.